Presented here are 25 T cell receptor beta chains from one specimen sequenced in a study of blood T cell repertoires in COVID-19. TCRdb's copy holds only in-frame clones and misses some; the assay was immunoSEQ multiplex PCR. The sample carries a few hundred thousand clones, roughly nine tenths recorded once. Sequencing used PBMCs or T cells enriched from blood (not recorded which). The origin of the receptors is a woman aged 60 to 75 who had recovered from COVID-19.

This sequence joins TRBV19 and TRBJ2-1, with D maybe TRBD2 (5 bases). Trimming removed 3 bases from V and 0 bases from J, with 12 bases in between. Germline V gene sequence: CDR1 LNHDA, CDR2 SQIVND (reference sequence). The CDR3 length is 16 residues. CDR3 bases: TGTGCCAGTAGTATTGAGGGTGCGAACTCCTACAATGAGCAGTTCTTC. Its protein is CASSIEGANSYNEQFF. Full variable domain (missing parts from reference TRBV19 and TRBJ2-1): DGGITQSPKYLFRKEGQNVTLSCEQNLNHDAMYWYRQDPGQGLRLIYYSQIVNDFQKGDIAEGYSVSREKKESFPLTVTSAQKNPTAFYLCASSIEGANSYNEQFFGPGTRLTVL.

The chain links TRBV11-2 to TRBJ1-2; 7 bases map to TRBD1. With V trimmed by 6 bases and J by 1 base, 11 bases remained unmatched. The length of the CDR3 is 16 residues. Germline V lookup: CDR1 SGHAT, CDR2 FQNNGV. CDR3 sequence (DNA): TGTGCCAGCAGGCGACCGGGACAGAAAAATAACTATGGCTACACCTTC. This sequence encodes CASRRPGQKNNYGYTF. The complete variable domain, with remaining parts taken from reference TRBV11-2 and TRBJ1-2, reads EAGVAQSPRYKIIEKRQSVAFWCNPISGHATLYWYQQILGQGPKLLIQFQNNGVVDDSQLPKDRFSAERLKGVDSTLKIQPAKLEDSAVYLCASRRPGQKNNYGYTFGSGTRLTVV.

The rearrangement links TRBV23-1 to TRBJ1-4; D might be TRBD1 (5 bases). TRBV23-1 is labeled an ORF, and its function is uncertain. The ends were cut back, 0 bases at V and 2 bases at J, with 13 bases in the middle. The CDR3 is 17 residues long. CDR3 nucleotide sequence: TGCGCCAGCAGTCAATCAGGGAGGGGAGGGACTAATGAAAAACTGTTTTTT. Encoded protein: CASSQSGRGGTNEKLFF.

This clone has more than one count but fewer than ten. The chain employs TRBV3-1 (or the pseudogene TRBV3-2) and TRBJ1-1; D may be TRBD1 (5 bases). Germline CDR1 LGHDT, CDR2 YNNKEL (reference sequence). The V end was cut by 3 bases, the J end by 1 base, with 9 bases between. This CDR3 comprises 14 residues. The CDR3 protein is CASSHLDTNTEAFF. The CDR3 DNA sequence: TGTGCCAGCAGCCACCTGGACACGAACACTGAAGCTTTCTTT.

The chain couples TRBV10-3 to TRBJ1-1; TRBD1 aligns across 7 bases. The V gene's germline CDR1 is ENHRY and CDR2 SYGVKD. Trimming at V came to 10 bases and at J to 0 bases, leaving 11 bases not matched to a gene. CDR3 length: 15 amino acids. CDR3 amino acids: CATQKQTGLNTEAFF. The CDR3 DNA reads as TGTGCCACCCAAAAACAGACAGGGCTGAACACTGAAGCTTTCTTT.

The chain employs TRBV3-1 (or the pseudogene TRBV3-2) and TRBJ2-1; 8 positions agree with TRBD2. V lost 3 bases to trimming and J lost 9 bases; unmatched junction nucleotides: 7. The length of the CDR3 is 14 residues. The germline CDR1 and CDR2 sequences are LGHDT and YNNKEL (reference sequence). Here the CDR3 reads CASSHPGGAAEQFF. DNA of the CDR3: TGTGCCAGCAGCCATCCCGGGGGGGCCGCTGAGCAGTTCTTC.

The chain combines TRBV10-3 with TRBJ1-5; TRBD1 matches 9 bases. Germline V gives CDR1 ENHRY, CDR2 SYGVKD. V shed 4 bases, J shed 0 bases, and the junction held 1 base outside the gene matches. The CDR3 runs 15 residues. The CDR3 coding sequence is TGTGCCATCAGTGGACAGGGGGTTAGCAATCAGCCCCAGCATTTT. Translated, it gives CAISGQGVSNQPQHF.

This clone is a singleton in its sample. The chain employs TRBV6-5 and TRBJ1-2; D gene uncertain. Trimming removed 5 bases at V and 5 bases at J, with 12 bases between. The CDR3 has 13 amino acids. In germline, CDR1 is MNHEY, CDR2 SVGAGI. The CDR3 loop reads CASSNQVGYGYTF. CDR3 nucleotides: TGTGCCAGCAGTAATCAGGTTGGATATGGCTACACCTTC.

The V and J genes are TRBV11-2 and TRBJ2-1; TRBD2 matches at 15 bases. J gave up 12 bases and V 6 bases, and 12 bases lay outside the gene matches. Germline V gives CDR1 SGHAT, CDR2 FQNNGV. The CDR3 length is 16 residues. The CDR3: CASRTAGLAGGRGQFF. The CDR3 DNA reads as TGTGCCAGCAGGACCGCGGGACTAGCGGGGGGACGTGGGCAGTTCTTC.

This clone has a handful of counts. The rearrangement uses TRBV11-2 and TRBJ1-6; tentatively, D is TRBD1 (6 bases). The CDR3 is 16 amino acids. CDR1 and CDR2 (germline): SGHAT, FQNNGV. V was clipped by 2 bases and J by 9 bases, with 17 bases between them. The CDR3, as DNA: TGTGCCAGCAGCTTACCCGCGGACAGTCCAAGTTCACCCCTCCACTTT. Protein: CASSLPADSPSSPLHF. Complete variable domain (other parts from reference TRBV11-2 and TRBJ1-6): EAGVAQSPRYKIIEKRQSVAFWCNPISGHATLYWYQQILGQGPKLLIQFQNNGVVDDSQLPKDRFSAERLKGVDSTLKIQPAKLEDSAVYLCASSLPADSPSSPLHFGNGTRLTVT.

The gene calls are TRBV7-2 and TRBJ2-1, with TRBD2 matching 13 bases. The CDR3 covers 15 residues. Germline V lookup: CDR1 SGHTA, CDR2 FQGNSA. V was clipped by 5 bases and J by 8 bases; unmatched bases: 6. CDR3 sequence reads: CASSVTSGGAYEQFF. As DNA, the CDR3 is TGTGCCAGCAGCGTAACTAGCGGGGGGGCCTATGAGCAGTTCTTC. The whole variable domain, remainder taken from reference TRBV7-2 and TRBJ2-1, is GAGVSQSPSNKVTEKGKDVELRCDPISGHTALYWYRQSLGQGLEFLIYFQGNSAPDKSGLPSDRFSAERTGGSVSTLTIQRTQQEDSAVYLCASSVTSGGAYEQFFGPGTRLTVL.

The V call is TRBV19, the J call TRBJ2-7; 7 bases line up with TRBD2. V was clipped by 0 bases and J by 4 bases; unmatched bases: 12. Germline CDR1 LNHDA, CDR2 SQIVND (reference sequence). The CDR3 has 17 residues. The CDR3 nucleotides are TGTGCCAGTAGTATAGAGCGGGGGAGGCGGTTCGGGTACGAGCAGTACGTC. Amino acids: CASSIERGRRFGYEQYV.

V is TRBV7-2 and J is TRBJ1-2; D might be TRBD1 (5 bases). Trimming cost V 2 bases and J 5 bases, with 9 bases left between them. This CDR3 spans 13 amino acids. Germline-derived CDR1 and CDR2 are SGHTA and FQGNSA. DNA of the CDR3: TGTGCCAGCAGCTTACAGGGAAGATATGGCTACACCTTC. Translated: CASSLQGRYGYTF.

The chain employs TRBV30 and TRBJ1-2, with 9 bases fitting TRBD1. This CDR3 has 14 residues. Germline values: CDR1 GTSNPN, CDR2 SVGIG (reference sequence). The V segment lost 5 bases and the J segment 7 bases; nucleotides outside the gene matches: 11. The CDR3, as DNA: TGTGCCTGGGAGCACCGGGACAGGGCCGGTGGCTACACCTTC. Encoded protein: CAWEHRDRAGGYTF.

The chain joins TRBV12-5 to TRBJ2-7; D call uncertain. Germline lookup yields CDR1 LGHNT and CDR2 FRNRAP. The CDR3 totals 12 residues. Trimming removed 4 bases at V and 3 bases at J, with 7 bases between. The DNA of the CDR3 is TGTGCTAGTGGTTCTAGAGACTACGAGCAGTACTTC. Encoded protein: CASGSRDYEQYF.

In DNA, the CDR3 is TGTGCCAGCTCACCAGGGGGAGGGGCCCTCGGAGCTTTCTTT. Amino acids: CASSPGGGALGAFF. The J gene is TRBJ1-1, the V gene TRBV18; TRBD1 is a possible D gene (5 bases). CDR1 and CDR2 from the germline V gene are KGHSH and LQKENI. V was shortened by 2 bases and J by 10 bases, with 17 bases between the two germline ends. The CDR3 is 14 residues long.

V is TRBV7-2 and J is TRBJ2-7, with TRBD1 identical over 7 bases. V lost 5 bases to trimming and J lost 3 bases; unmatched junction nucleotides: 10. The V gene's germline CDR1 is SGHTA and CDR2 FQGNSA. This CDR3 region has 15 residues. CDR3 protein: CASSVPFRDSYEQYF. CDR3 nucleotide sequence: TGTGCCAGCAGCGTTCCGTTCCGGGACAGCTACGAGCAGTACTTC.

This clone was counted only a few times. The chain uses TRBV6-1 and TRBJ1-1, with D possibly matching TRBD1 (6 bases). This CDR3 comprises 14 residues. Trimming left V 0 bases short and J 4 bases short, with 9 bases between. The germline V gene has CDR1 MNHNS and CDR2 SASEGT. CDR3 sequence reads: CASSEARRGTEAFF. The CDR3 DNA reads TGTGCCAGCAGTGAAGCGCGCAGGGGCACTGAAGCTTTCTTT.

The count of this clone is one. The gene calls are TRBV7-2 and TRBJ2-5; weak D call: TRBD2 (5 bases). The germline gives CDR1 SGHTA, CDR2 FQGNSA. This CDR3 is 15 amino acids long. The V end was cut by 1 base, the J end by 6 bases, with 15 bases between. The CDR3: CASSLGAFPGKTQYF. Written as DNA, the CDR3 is TGTGCCAGCAGCTTAGGGGCCTTTCCGGGGAAGACCCAGTACTTC. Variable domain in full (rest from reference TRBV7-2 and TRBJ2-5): GAGVSQSPSNKVTEKGKDVELRCDPISGHTALYWYRQSLGQGLEFLIYFQGNSAPDKSGLPSDRFSAERTGGSVSTLTIQRTQQEDSAVYLCASSLGAFPGKTQYFGPGTRLLVL.

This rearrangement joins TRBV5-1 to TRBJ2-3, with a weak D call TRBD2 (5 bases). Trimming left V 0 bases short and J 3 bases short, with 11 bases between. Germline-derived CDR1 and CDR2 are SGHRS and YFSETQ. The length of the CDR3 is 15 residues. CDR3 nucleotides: TGCGCCAGCAGCTTGGACCCGGGAAGAACAGATACGCAGTATTTT. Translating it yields CASSLDPGRTDTQYF.

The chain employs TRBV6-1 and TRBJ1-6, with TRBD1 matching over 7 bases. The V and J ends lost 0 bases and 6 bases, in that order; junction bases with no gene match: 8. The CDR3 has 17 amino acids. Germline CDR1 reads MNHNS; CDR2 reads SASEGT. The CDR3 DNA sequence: TGTGCCAGCAGTGAAGCGTTTGGGGGACAGAGTAATTCACCCCTCCACTTT. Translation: CASSEAFGGQSNSPLHF.

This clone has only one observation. Here the CDR3 DNA reads TGTGCCACCAGTGCTACAATGGGACAGCACAGCACAGATACGCAGTATTTT. Translated, it gives CATSATMGQHSTDTQYF. The V and J genes are TRBV24-1 and TRBJ2-3; TRBD1 matches 7 bases. J gave up 0 bases and V 5 bases, and 10 bases lay outside the gene matches. The V gene's germline CDR1 is KGHDR and CDR2 SFDVKD. CDR3 size: 17 residues.

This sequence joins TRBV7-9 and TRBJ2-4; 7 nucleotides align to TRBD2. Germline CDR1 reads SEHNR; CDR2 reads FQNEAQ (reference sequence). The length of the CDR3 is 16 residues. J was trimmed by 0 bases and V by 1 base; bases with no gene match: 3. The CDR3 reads CASSLDGGVAKNIQYF. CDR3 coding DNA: TGTGCCAGCAGCTTAGATGGGGGGGTAGCCAAAAACATTCAGTACTTC.

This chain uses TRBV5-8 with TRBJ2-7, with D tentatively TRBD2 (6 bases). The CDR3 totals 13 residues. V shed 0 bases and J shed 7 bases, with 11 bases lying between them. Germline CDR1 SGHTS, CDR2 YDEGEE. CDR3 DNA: TGTGCCAGCAGCTTGGAGCTAGGGAGGGAGCAGTACTTC. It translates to CASSLELGREQYF.

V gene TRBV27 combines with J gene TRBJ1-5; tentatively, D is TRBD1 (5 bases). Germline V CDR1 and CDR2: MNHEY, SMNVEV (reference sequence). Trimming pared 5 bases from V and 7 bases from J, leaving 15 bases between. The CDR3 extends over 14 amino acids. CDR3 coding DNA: TGTGCCAGCAGTGTGACAGAATTTGGGCAGCCCCAGCATTTT. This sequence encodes CASSVTEFGQPQHF.